Given below is one T cell receptor beta chain in context. The antigen is undetermined. The sample belongs to a study of cytomegalovirus exposure and HLA in healthy donors. Study information: HLA-typed donors were the source of tens of millions of unique TCRs held in an early data release. Study-level findings and limits: Later analysis indicated greater clonal expansion among HLA-associated TCR beta chains than among equally common other chains.

Trimming removed 6 bases from V and 1 base from J, with 14 bases in between. CDR1 is MGHDK and CDR2 is SYGVNS in the germline V gene. The CDR3 runs to 15 residues. PCR primers comprised 60 Vbeta and 13 Jbeta primers. Repertoires were generated with immunoSEQ multiplex PCR, while TCRdb's copy carries only in-frame clones and drops some. Seen here are 130,000 to 150,000 clones, 75% to 80% observed once, and the top ten hold less than 2%. Input material: PBMCs. The sequence came from a woman younger than 45 in good health and CMV-seronegative. This chain connects TRBV25-1 to TRBJ2-3; perhaps TRBD2 as D (5 bases). The CDR3: CASSPSGLRTDTQYF. The CDR3 bases are TGTGCCAGCAGCCCCTCCGGACTTCGCACAGATACGCAGTATTTT. Full variable domain (remainder filled in from reference TRBV25-1 and TRBJ2-3): EADIYQTPRYLVIGTGKKITLECSQTMGHDKMYWYQQDPGMELHLIHYSYGVNSTEKGDLSSESTVSRIRTEHFPLTLESARPSHTSQYLCASSPSGLRTDTQYFGPGTRLTVL.